The clone carrying this T cell receptor beta chain was picked up a small number of times. Its target is not known. Each CDR3 protein is one row after TCRdb ran MiXCR on the reads. The sample lists fewer than 1,000,000 distinct CDR3 sequences; roughly 30% were seen once. This record comes from a study of T cell repertoires in cytomegalovirus infection. At the level of the study: Well-studied HLA-B-restricted epitopes and recently identified HLA-C-restricted epitopes of CMV were both used in the study. In public TCR beta signatures, there were indications of both CMV infection and matching HLA type. Study observations and caveats: Dominant in the ex vivo response were TCR beta clonotypes restricted by HLA-C and specific for CMV. Individuals carrying CMV plus the relevant HLA were identified by cumulative frequency of public TCR beta families.

Germline CDR1 LNHDA, CDR2 SQIVND (reference sequence). The V end lost 6 bases, the J end lost 4 bases, and 18 bases lay between the germline ends. The CDR3 sequence is 15 residues long. The specimen was cultured CD8+ T cells from PBMCs, collected from culture after CMV antigen stimulation. The rearrangement links TRBV19 to TRBJ1-2; weak D call: TRBD1 (5 bases). The sequence came from a human donor in good health (CMV status not recorded). Some clones in this sample may be carry-over from other donors' samples. This CDR3 reads CASSTSSGTAYGYTF. CDR3 nucleotides: TGTGCCAGTAGCACCTCTTCCGGGACGGCCTATGGCTACACCTTC.